These 11 T cell receptor beta chains were all obtained from the same sample, sequenced in a study of T cell changes during pregnancy in multiple sclerosis. Libraries were prepared by immunoSEQ multiplex PCR; TCRdb keeps only in-frame clonotypes and omits some of them. The repertoire holds approximately 100,000 clones, with about 90% as singletons. The sample was peripheral blood, taken after pregnancy. The receptors derive from a female donor in good health, enrolled as a control in a pregnancy study.

The V call is TRBV18, the J call TRBJ2-3; D call uncertain. CDR1 is KGHSH and CDR2 is LQKENI in the germline V gene. This CDR3 is 13 amino acids long. With 2 bases removed from V and 3 bases from J, the gap between germline ends came to 6 bases. CDR3 protein: CASSPERTDTQYF. DNA of the CDR3: TGTGCCAGCTCACCAGAGCGTACAGATACGCAGTATTTT.

The rearrangement links TRBV19 to TRBJ2-3; TRBD2 aligns across 11 bases. V dropped 8 bases and J dropped 1; count of bases not matched to a gene: 5. The CDR3 sequence is 15 residues long. The germline V gene has CDR1 LNHDA and CDR2 SQIVND (reference sequence). The CDR3 DNA reads TGTGCCAGTCAGGGACTAGCGGCGGGCACAGATACGCAGTATTTT. Encoded protein: CASQGLAAGTDTQYF.

The CDR3 reads CASSQDRQRPARYF. CDR3 DNA: TGTGCCAGCAGCCAAGATCGACAAAGGCCTGCAAGGTATTTT. The chain couples TRBV4-2 to TRBJ2-3; D gene ambiguous. V shed 0 bases and J shed 14 bases, with 18 bases lying between them. The CDR3 is 14 amino acids. CDR1 and CDR2 (germline): LGHNA, YNFKEQ.

This sequence joins TRBV9 and TRBJ1-1; 7 bases align to TRBD1. The J segment lost 3 bases and the V segment lost 3 bases, leaving 8 bases of the junction unmatched. The germline V gene encodes CDR1 SGDLS and CDR2 YYNGEE. The CDR3 contains 15 residues. This CDR3 reads CASSGTTGWDTEAFF. CDR3 bases: TGTGCCAGCAGCGGGACGACAGGGTGGGACACTGAAGCTTTCTTT.

The chain carries TRBV6-6 and TRBJ1-5, with 7 nucleotides matching TRBD1. This CDR3 spans 13 amino acids. The V gene's germline CDR1 is MNHNY and CDR2 SVGAGI (reference sequence). The J segment lost 3 bases and the V segment lost 7 bases, leaving 3 bases of the junction unmatched. The CDR3 loop reads CASNDRDNQPQHF. The CDR3 DNA follows: TGTGCCAGCAATGACAGGGACAATCAGCCCCAGCATTTT.

This clone occurred once. The rearrangement joins TRBV5-4 to TRBJ1-2; TRBD1 might be the D (5 bases). Germline V gene lookup returns CDR1 SGHNT and CDR2 YYREEE (reference sequence). Trimming removed 5 bases from V and 6 bases from J, with 17 bases in between. The CDR3 extends over 14 amino acids. The CDR3 sequence is CASSSQGFWDGYTF. DNA of the CDR3: TGTGCCAGCAGTTCCCAGGGCTTCTGGGATGGCTACACCTTC.

This rearrangement joins TRBV9 to TRBJ1-2; perhaps TRBD1 as D (6 bases). The V end was cut by 4 bases, the J end by 4 bases, with 17 bases between. The CDR3 sequence is 15 residues long. Germline lookup yields CDR1 SGDLS and CDR2 YYNGEE. CDR3: CASSPGATGSYGYTF. The CDR3, as DNA: TGTGCCAGCAGCCCCGGGGCCACAGGGTCCTATGGCTACACCTTC.

The CDR3 reads CANNAGPVNGYTF. CDR3 nucleotide sequence: TGTGCCAACAACGCGGGTCCTGTTAATGGCTACACCTTC. The chain links TRBV11-3 to TRBJ1-2; D ambiguous. CDR1 and CDR2 (germline): SGHNT, YENEEA. This CDR3 comprises 13 residues. V was trimmed by 10 bases and J by 6 bases, leaving 18 bases between them.

The chain recombines TRBV18 with TRBJ1-3, with 7 bases fitting TRBD1. After removal of 2 bases from V and 0 bases from J, the junction contained 4 bases not matched to a gene. The CDR3 is 16 residues long. In germline, CDR1 is KGHSH, CDR2 LQKENI. The CDR3 region is CASSPGQVISGNTIYF. CDR3 nucleotide sequence: TGTGCCAGCTCACCAGGACAGGTCATCTCTGGAAACACCATATATTTT.

In this sample, this clone turned up once. This rearrangement joins TRBV6-1 to TRBJ1-2, with D maybe TRBD1 (5 bases). Germline assignment: CDR1 MNHNS and CDR2 SASEGT. The CDR3 is 11 residues long. Trimming shortened V by 5 bases and J by 5 bases, and 6 bases separated the two germline ends. Written as DNA, the CDR3 is TGTGCCAGCAGTCCAGGGTATGGCTACACCTTC. It is translated as CASSPGYGYTF.

The CDR3 loop reads CASSPKQNSPLHF. In DNA, the CDR3 is TGTGCCAGCAGCCCCAAACAGAATTCACCCCTCCACTTT. This sequence joins TRBV14 and TRBJ1-6; no definite D call. This CDR3 contains 13 residues. Germline CDR1 reads SGHDN; CDR2 reads FVKESK. V was cut by 4 bases and J by 7 bases, with 8 bases left in between.